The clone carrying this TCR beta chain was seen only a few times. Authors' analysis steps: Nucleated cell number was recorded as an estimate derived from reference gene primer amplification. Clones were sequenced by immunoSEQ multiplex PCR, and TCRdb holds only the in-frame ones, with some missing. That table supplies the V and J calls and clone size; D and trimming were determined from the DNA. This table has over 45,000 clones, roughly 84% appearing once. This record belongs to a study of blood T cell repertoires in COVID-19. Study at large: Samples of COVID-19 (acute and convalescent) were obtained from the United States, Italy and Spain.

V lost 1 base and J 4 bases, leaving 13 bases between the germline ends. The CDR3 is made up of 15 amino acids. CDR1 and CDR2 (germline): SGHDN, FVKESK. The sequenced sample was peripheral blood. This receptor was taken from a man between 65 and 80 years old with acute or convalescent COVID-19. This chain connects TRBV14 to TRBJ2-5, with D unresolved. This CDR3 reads CASSQGALPGETQYF. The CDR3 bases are TGTGCCAGCAGCCAAGGGGCCCTTCCCGGAGAGACCCAGTACTTC.